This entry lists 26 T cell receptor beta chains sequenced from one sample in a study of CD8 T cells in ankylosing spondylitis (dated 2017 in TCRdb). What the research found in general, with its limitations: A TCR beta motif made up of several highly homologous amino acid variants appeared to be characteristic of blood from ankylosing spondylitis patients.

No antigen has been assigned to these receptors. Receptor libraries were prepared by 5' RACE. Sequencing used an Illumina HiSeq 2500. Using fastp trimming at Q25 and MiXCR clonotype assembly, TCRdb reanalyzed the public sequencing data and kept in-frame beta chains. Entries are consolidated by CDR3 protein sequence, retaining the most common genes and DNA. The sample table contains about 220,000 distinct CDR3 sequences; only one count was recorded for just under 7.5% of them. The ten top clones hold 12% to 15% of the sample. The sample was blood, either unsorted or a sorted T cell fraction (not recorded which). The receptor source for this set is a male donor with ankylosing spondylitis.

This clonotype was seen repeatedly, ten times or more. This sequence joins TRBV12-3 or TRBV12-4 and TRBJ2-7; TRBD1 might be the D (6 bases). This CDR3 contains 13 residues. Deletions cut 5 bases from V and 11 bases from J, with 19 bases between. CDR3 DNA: TGTGCCAGCAGTGCAACGACAGGCGCCCTCAAGTACTTC. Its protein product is CASSATTGALKYF.

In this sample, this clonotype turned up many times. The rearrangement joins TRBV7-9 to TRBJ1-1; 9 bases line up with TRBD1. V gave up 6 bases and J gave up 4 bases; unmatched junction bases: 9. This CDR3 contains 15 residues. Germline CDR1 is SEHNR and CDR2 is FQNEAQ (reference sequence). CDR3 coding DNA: TGTGCCAGCAGGCGGGGGACAGGGAGACCCACTGAAGCTTTCTTT. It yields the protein CASRRGTGRPTEAFF.

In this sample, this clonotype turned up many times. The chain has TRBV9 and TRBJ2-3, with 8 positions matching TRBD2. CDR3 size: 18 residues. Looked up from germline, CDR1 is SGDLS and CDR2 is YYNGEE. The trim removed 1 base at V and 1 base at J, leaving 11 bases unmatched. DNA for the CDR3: TGTGCCAGCAGCGTACAGGGCTGGGGAGCGGGGGGCACAGATACGCAGTATTTT. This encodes CASSVQGWGAGGTDTQYF.

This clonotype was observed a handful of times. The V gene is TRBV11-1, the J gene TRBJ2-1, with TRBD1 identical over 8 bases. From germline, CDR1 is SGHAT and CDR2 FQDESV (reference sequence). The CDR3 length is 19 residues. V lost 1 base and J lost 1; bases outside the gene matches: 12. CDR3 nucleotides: TGTGCCAGCAGCTTAGGACAGGGGATCAGAATGAGGTCCTACAATGAGCAGTTCTTC. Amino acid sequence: CASSLGQGIRMRSYNEQFF.

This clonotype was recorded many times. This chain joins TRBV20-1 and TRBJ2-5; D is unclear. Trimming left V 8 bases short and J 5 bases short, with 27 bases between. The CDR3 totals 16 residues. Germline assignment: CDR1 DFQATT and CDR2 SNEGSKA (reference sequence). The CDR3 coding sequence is TGCAGTTCCACTCCCCTGGTCCTAGAGATTAAGGAGACCCAGTACTTC. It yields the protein CSSTPLVLEIKETQYF.

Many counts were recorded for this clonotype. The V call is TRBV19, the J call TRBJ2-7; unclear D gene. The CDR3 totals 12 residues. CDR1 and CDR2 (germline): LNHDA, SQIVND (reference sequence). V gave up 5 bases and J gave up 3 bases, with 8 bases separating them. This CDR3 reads CASSSDLYEQYF. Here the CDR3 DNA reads TGTGCCAGTAGTTCTGACCTCTACGAGCAGTACTTC.

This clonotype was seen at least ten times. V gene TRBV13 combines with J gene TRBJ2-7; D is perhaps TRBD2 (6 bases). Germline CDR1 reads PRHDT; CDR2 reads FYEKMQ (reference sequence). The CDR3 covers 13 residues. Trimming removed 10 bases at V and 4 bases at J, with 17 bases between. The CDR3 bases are TGTGCCACCAACGGCGGGCGGGGTTACGAGCAGTACTTC. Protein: CATNGGRGYEQYF.

The CDR3, as DNA: TGTGCCAGCAGTTATAGAACTCAGCCGGGACTAGCCTACGAGCAGTACTTC. Its protein product is CASSYRTQPGLAYEQYF. The J gene is TRBJ2-7, the V gene TRBV7-9, with 8 bases lining up with TRBD2. Trimming took 6 bases from V and 2 from J; bases not matched to a gene: 15. Germline V gene lookup returns CDR1 SEHNR and CDR2 FQNEAQ (reference sequence). The CDR3 contains 17 residues.

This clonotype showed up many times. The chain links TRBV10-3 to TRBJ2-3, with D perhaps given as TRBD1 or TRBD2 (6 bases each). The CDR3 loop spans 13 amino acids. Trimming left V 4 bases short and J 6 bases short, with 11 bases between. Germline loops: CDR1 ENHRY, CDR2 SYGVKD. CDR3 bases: TGTGCCATCAGTGTTCAGGGGAGGGATACGCAGTATTTT. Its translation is CAISVQGRDTQYF.

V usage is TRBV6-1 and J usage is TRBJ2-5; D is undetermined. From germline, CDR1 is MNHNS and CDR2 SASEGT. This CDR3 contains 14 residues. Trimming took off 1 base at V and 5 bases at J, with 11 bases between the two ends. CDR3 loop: CASSEGEETETQYF. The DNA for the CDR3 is TGTGCCAGCAGTGAAGGGGAAGAGACGGAGACCCAGTACTTC.

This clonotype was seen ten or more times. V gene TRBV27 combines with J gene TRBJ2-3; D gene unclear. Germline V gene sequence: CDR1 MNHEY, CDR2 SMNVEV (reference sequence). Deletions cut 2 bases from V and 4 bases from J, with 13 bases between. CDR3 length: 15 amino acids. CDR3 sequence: CASSLGRDGPDTQYF. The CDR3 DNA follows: TGTGCCAGCAGTTTAGGACGTGACGGTCCAGATACGCAGTATTTT.

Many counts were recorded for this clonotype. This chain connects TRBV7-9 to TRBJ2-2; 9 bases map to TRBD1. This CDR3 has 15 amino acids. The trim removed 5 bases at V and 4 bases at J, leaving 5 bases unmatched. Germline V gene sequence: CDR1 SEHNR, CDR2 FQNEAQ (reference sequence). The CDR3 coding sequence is TGTGCCAGCAGCAACCGGGGACAGGGCACCGGGGAGCTGTTTTTT. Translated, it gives CASSNRGQGTGELFF.

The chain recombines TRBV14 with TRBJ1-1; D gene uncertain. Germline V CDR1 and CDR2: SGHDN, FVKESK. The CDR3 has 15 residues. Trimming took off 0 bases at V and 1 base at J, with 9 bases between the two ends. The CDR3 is CASSQDSGRNTEAFF. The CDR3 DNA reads TGTGCCAGCAGCCAAGATTCGGGCCGGAACACTGAAGCTTTCTTT.

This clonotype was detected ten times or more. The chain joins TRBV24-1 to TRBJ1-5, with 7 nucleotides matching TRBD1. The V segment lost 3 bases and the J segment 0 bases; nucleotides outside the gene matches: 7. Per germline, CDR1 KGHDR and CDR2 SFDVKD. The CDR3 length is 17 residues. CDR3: CATSDGQAPYSNQPQHF. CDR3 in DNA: TGTGCCACCAGTGATGGACAGGCCCCCTATAGCAATCAGCCCCAGCATTTT.

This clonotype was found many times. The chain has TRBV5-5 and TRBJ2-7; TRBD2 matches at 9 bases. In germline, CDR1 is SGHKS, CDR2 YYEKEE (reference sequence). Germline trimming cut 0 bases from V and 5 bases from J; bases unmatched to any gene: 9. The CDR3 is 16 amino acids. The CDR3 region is CASSLVAGLAFHEQYF. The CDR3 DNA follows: TGTGCCAGCAGCTTGGTAGCGGGACTAGCTTTCCACGAGCAGTACTTC.

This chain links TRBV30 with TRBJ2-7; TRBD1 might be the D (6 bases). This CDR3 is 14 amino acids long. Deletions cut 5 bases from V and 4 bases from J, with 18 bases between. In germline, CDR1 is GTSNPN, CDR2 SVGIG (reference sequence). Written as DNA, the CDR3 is TGTGCCTGGTCGCTTACCAACAGGGTGTACGAGCAGTACTTC. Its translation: CAWSLTNRVYEQYF.

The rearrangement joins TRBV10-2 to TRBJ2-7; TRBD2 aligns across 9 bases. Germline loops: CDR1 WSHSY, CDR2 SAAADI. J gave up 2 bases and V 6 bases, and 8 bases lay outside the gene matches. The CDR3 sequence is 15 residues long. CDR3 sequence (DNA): TGCGCCAGCAGGGGTAGCGGGAGCGCAGCCTACGAGCAGTACTTC. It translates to CASRGSGSAAYEQYF.

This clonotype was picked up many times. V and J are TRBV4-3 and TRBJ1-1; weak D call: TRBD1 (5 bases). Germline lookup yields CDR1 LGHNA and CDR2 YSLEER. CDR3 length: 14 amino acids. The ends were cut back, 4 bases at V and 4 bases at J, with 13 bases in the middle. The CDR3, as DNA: TGCGCCAGCAGCCGTCTGACAGCCGGCACTGAAGCTTTCTTT. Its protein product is CASSRLTAGTEAFF.

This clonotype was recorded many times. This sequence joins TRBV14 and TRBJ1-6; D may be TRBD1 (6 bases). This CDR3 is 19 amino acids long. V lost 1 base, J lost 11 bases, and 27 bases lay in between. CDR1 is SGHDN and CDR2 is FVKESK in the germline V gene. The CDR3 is CASSQARGRQSAVEAPLHF. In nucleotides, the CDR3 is TGTGCCAGCAGCCAAGCCCGGGGGCGGCAGAGCGCAGTTGAGGCACCCCTCCACTTT.

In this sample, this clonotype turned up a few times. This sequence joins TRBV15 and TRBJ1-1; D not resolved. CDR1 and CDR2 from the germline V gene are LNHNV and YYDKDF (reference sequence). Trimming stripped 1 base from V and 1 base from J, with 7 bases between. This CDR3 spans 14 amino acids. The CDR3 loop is CATSRVRQNTEAFF. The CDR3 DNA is TGTGCCACCAGCAGAGTTAGACAGAACACTGAAGCTTTCTTT.

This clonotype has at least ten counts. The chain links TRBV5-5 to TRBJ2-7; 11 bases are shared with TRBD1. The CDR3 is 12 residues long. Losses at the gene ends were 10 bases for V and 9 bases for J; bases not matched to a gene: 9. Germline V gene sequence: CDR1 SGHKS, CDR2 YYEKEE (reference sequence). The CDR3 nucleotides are TGTGCCGGAGGACAGGGGGCGGGACGGCAGTACTTC. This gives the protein CAGGQGAGRQYF. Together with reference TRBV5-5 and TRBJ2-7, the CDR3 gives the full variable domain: DAGVTQSPTHLIKTRGQQVTLRCSPISGHKSVSWYQQVLGQGPQFIFQYYEKEERGRGNFPDRFSARQFPNYSSELNVNALLLGDSALYLCAGGQGAGRQYFGPGTRLTVT.

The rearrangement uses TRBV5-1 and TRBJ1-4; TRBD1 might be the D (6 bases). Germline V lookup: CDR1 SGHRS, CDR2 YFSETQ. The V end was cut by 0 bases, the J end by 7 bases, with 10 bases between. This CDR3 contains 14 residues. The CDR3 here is CASSLVGGGEKLFF. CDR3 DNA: TGCGCCAGCAGCTTGGTCGGAGGGGGTGAAAAACTGTTTTTT.

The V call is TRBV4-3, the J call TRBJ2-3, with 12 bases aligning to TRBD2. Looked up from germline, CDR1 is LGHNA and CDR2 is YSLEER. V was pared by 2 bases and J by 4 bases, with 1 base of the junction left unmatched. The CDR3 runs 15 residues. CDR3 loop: CASSQSSGRADTQYF. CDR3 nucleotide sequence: TGCGCCAGCAGCCAATCTAGCGGGAGGGCAGATACGCAGTATTTT.

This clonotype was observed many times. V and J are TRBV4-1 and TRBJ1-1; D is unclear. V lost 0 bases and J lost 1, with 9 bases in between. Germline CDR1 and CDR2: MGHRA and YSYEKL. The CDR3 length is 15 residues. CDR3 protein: CASSQDIEGNTEAFF. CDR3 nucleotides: TGCGCCAGCAGCCAAGATATAGAAGGGAACACTGAAGCTTTCTTT.

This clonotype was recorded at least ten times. CDR3 coding DNA: TGTGCCAGCAGCCCGGGGACTAGCATAATTCTTGAGCAGTTCTTC. This codes for CASSPGTSIILEQFF. The chain links TRBV7-9 to TRBJ2-1, with 9 bases matching TRBD2. The CDR3 consists of 15 residues. V shed 5 bases and J 9 bases; nucleotides not matched to a gene: 11. Germline-derived CDR1 and CDR2 are SEHNR and FQNEAQ (reference sequence). The whole variable domain, filled in from reference TRBV7-9 and TRBJ2-1, reads DTGVSQNPRHKITKRGQNVTFRCDPISEHNRLYWYRQTLGQGPEFLTYFQNEAQLEKSRLLSDRFSAERPKGSFSTLEIQRTEQGDSAMYLCASSPGTSIILEQFFGPGTRLTVL.

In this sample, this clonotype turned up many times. CDR3 in amino acids: CASSKVTGVTKNIQYF. DNA for the CDR3: TGTGCCAGCAGCAAAGTGACAGGGGTGACCAAAAACATTCAGTACTTC. This rearrangement joins TRBV21-1 to TRBJ2-4; no DNA check was done on the table's D call, TRBD1. TRBV21-1 is tagged as a pseudogene. The CDR3 runs to 16 residues.